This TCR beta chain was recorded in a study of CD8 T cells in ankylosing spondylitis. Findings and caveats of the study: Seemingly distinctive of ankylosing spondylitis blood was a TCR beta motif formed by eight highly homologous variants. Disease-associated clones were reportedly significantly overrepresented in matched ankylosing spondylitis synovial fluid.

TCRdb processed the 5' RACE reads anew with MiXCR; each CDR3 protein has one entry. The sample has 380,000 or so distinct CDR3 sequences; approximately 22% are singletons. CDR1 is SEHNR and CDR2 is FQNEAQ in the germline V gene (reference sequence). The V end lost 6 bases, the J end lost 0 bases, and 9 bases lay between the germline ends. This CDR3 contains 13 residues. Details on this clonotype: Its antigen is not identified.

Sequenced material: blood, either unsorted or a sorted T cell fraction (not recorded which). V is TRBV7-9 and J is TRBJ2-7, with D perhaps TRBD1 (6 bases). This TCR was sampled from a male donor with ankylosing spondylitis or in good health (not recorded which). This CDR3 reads CASRGDNSYEQYF. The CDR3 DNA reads TGTGCCAGCAGGGGGGACAACTCCTACGAGCAGTACTTC.